This T cell receptor (beta chain) was sequenced during a study of T cells after somatic rescue of genetic block. This clone was counted a few times. Clones were sequenced by immunoSEQ multiplex PCR, and TCRdb holds only the in-frame ones, with some missing. The sample records roughly 11,000 clones, roughly 70% being singletons. Germline lookup yields CDR1 MDHEN and CDR2 SYDVKM. This CDR3 contains 15 residues. The V segment lost 6 bases and the J segment 3 bases; nucleotides outside the gene matches: 8. The sample taken for sequencing was peripheral blood mononuclear cells (PBMCs). This clonotype originated in a boy between 5 and 17 years old. This chain uses TRBV28 with TRBJ1-1, with 9 bases identical to TRBD1. CDR3 in amino acids: CASRLLGTGYTEAFF. In DNA, the CDR3 is TGTGCCAGCAGGCTACTCGGGACAGGGTACACTGAAGCTTTCTTT.